The T cell receptor beta chain under discussion was sequenced for a study of blood T cell repertoires in COVID-19. Whole-study context: Acute and convalescent COVID-19 specimens originated in the United States, Italy and Spain. PBMCs, B-cell-depleted T cells, or T cells provided the cDNA or gDNA that made up the material.

Produced via immunoSEQ multiplex PCR; TCRdb's table is partial and in-frame only. The sample includes 250,000 to 300,000 clones, around 90% of them seen just once. This clone was recorded only once. The specimen sequenced was peripheral blood. This sequence was found in a woman aged 30 to 39 with acute or convalescent COVID-19.

CDR3 coding DNA: TGCGCCAGCAGCCAAGGGCGAGGGGGCGGGGAGCTGTTTTTT. This encodes CASSQGRGGGELFF. The chain carries TRBV4-3 and TRBJ2-2; D might be TRBD1 (6 bases). CDR1 is LGHNA, CDR2 YSLEER, per germline. The CDR3 consists of 14 residues. The ends were cut back, 1 base at V and 7 bases at J, with 10 bases in the middle.